One sample yielded the 13 T cell receptor beta chains listed below, sequenced in a study of beta chain features in type 1 diabetes. Sequencing targeted expressed TCRB transcripts, as all isolated RNA had been reverse transcribed. This table comes from immunoSEQ multiplex PCR, and its TCRdb copy is limited to in-frame clones, with some not included. Here the sample spans 450,000 to 550,000 clones, approximately 30% being singletons. Sequencing was performed on naive CD4+ T cells from blood. These receptors all come from a man between 18 and 29 years old in good health.

V and J are TRBV29-1 and TRBJ2-2; 9 bases are a match to TRBD2. The germline V gene encodes CDR1 SQVTM and CDR2 ANQGSEA. V was clipped by 2 bases and J by 3 bases; unmatched bases: 7. The CDR3 has 16 residues. Written as DNA, the CDR3 is TGCAGCGTTGAACGACCCGGGACTAGCCACACCGGGGAGCTGTTTTTT. It yields the protein CSVERPGTSHTGELFF.

The chain carries TRBV2 and TRBJ2-7; TRBD2 aligns across 9 bases. The V gene's germline CDR1 is SNHLY and CDR2 FYNNEI. The junction had 14 bases not matched to a gene; V was cut back by 6 bases and J by 2 bases. The CDR3 loop spans 17 amino acids. CDR3 sequence: CASSKGTSLILPYEQYF. In DNA form, the CDR3 reads TGTGCCAGCAGCAAGGGGACTAGCCTAATTCTACCCTACGAGCAGTACTTC. Based on the CDR3 plus reference TRBV2 and TRBJ2-7, the full variable domain is EPEVTQTPSHQVTQMGQEVILRCVPISNHLYFYWYRQILGQKVEFLVSFYNNEISEKSEIFDDQFSVERPDGSNFTLKIRSTKLEDSAMYFCASSKGTSLILPYEQYFGPGTRLTVT.

This clone has more than one count but fewer than ten. The J gene is TRBJ1-5, the V gene TRBV30; D not resolved. V lost 0 bases, J lost 4 bases, and 7 bases lay in between. There are 13 residues in the CDR3. Germline values: CDR1 GTSNPN, CDR2 SVGIG (reference sequence). The CDR3 DNA reads TGTGCCTGGAGTGTAGAAGAGAATCAGCCCCAGCATTTT. Protein product: CAWSVEENQPQHF.

This rearrangement joins TRBV5-4 to TRBJ2-5; D tentatively reads TRBD1 or TRBD2 (5 bases each). The CDR3 is 14 amino acids. Germline V gives CDR1 SGHNT, CDR2 YYREEE (reference sequence). Trimming shortened V by 0 bases and J by 4 bases, and 10 bases separated the two germline ends. CDR3 amino acids: CASSLAPGGETQYF. CDR3 DNA: TGTGCCAGCAGCTTGGCCCCTGGGGGAGAGACCCAGTACTTC. Supplemented by reference TRBV5-4 and TRBJ2-5, the full variable domain reads ETGVTQSPTHLIKTRGQQVTLRCSSQSGHNTVSWYQQALGQGPQFIFQYYREEENGRGNFPPRFSGLQFPNYSSELNVNALELDDSALYLCASSLAPGGETQYFGPGTRLLVL.

This clone was seen only a few times. V and J are TRBV9 and TRBJ1-1; no clear D gene. The CDR3 totals 14 residues. V dropped 3 bases and J dropped 1 base, with 10 bases sitting between them. In germline, CDR1 is SGDLS, CDR2 YYNGEE. CDR3 DNA: TGTGCCAGCAGCGCCATGGGAGGGAACACTGAAGCTTTCTTT. As protein: CASSAMGGNTEAFF. Supplemented by reference TRBV9 and TRBJ1-1, the full variable domain reads DSGVTQTPKHLITATGQRVTLRCSPRSGDLSVYWYQQSLDQGLQFLIQYYNGEERAKGNILERFSAQQFPDLHSELNLSSLELGDSALYFCASSAMGGNTEAFFGQGTRLTVV.

Only a few counts were recorded for this clone. The chain is built from TRBV7-6 and TRBJ2-1; 9 bases are a match to TRBD2. The germline CDR1 and CDR2 sequences are SGHVS and FNYEAQ. This CDR3 contains 16 residues. The V and J ends lost 2 bases and 3 bases, in that order; junction bases with no gene match: 5. The CDR3 loop reads CASSLLRAGGYNEQFF. CDR3 sequence (DNA): TGTGCCAGCAGCTTACTGCGAGCGGGAGGCTACAATGAGCAGTTCTTC.

This clone was picked up a small number of times. The chain recombines TRBV10-3 with TRBJ2-3; D could derive from TRBD1 or TRBD2 (5 bases each). Trimming cost V 11 bases and J 1 base, with 13 bases left between them. The CDR3 covers 13 residues. Germline CDR1 ENHRY, CDR2 SYGVKD. The CDR3 reads CALGRGGTDTQYF. CDR3 bases: TGTGCCCTTGGGAGAGGGGGCACAGATACGCAGTATTTT.

The V and J genes are TRBV5-5 and TRBJ2-2; 10 bases match TRBD1. This CDR3 region has 16 residues. Germline trimming cut 0 bases from V and 4 bases from J; bases unmatched to any gene: 3. CDR1 is SGHKS and CDR2 is YYEKEE in the germline V gene (reference sequence). CDR3 protein: CASSLEGTGVTGELFF. CDR3 in DNA: TGTGCCAGCAGCTTGGAGGGGACAGGGGTCACCGGGGAGCTGTTTTTT.

A few counts support this clone. The same CDR3 can be traced to other DNA sequences in this sample. V gene TRBV30 combines with J gene TRBJ2-2, with D unresolved. The CDR3 covers 11 residues. V shed 0 bases and J shed 7 bases, with 3 bases lying between them. CDR1 and CDR2 (germline): GTSNPN, SVGIG (reference sequence). The CDR3 loop is CAWSVGGELFF. The CDR3 region has the DNA TGTGCCTGGAGTGTGGGCGGGGAGCTGTTTTTT.

This clone has a handful of counts. The chain is built from TRBV29-1 and TRBJ2-7, with 7 bases aligning to TRBD2. After removal of 5 bases from V and 0 bases from J, the junction contained 13 bases not matched to a gene. Germline CDR1 reads SQVTM; CDR2 reads ANQGSEA. There are 16 residues in the CDR3. This CDR3 reads CSVRGLAASSSYEQYF. CDR3 nucleotides: TGCAGCGTTCGAGGGCTAGCGGCATCTAGCTCCTACGAGCAGTACTTC.

This clone has a handful of counts. The chain employs TRBV2 and TRBJ2-2; D remains ambiguous. The CDR3 length is 14 residues. Germline V lookup: CDR1 SNHLY, CDR2 FYNNEI. With 8 bases removed from V and 0 bases from J, the gap between germline ends came to 10 bases. For the CDR3, the DNA is TGTGCCAGCCTTAGAGCTGCGAACACCGGGGAGCTGTTTTTT. Its protein is CASLRAANTGELFF.

V and J are TRBV30 and TRBJ1-5; D uncertain. The V end lost 1 base, the J end lost 6 bases, and 13 bases lay between the germline ends. The CDR3 is 14 residues long. Germline assignment: CDR1 GTSNPN and CDR2 SVGIG (reference sequence). CDR3 sequence reads: CAWSENTGGQPQHF. CDR3 nucleotide sequence: TGTGCCTGGAGTGAAAATACGGGCGGTCAGCCCCAGCATTTT.

V is TRBV7-2 and J is TRBJ2-7; perhaps TRBD2 as D (6 bases). There are 13 residues in the CDR3. The V gene's germline CDR1 is SGHTA and CDR2 FQGNSA. Trimming pared 5 bases from V and 0 bases from J, leaving 8 bases between. CDR3 region: CASSLTSSYEQYF. CDR3 nucleotides: TGTGCCAGCAGCCTGACTAGCTCCTACGAGCAGTACTTC. Filled out from reference TRBV7-2 and TRBJ2-7, the complete variable domain reads GAGVSQSPSNKVTEKGKDVELRCDPISGHTALYWYRQSLGQGLEFLIYFQGNSAPDKSGLPSDRFSAERTGGSVSTLTIQRTQQEDSAVYLCASSLTSSYEQYFGPGTRLTVT.